This T cell receptor beta chain came from a study of shared T cell receptors in the human thymus. This CDR3 has 17 amino acids. The germline gives CDR1 MNHNS, CDR2 SASEGT. The V end lost 4 bases, the J end lost 0 bases, and 19 bases lay between the germline ends. Profiled with immunoSEQ multiplex PCR; TCRdb holds only in-frame clones, not every one. Here the sample spans roughly 550,000 clones, roughly 74% being singletons. Another study also made use of these data, one on human thymus T cells. That work contributes: All donors were healthy Finnish infants who were undergoing corrective surgery to treat congenital heart defects. Resections were taken during corrective heart surgery, and the thymus tissue came from these. Apparent skewing of V and J gene usage characterized both thymic and blood repertoires. Reports from related research described highly overlapping thymic repertoires among unrelated individuals.

This clonotype was sampled from a boy under three years old with a congenital heart defect. V and J are TRBV6-1 and TRBJ2-7; D not certain. The sequencing sample was made of thymocytes. The CDR3 is CASSGGARLTTSYEQYF. In nucleotides, the CDR3 is TGTGCCAGCAGTGGAGGCGCGCGGCTTACGACCTCCTACGAGCAGTACTTC.